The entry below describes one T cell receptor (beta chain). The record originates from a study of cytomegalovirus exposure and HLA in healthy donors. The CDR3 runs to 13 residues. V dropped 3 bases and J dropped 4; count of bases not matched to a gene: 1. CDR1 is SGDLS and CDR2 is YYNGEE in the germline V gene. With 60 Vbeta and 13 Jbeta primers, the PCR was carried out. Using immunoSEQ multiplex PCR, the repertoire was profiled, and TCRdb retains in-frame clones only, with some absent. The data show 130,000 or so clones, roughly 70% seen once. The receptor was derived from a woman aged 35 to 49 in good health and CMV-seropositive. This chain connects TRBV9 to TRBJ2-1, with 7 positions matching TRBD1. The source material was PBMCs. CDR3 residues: CASSAGQYNEQFF. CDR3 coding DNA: TGTGCCAGCAGCGCGGGACAGTACAATGAGCAGTTCTTC. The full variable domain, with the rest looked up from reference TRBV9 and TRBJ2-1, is DSGVTQTPKHLITATGQRVTLRCSPRSGDLSVYWYQQSLDQGLQFLIQYYNGEERAKGNILERFSAQQFPDLHSELNLSSLELGDSALYFCASSAGQYNEQFFGPGTRLTVL.